This TCR beta chain emerged from a study of shared clonotypes between healthy human individuals (dated by TCRdb to about 2020). General notes on the study: The cohort included a few men and two women between 18 and 49 years of age. For each donor, three plates each were used for CD4 naive and CD4 memory, two plates were used for CD8 naive, and one plate was used for CD8 memory. Blood TCR repertoires of roughly 5 healthy adults were deeply sequenced to estimate repertoire size and the extent of clonotype sharing between individuals. Libraries were prepared and TCR repertoires were sequenced by different laboratories using diverse techniques, in order to increase sequencing depth and limit assay-specific biases. Between about 0.8 and 8.9 billion PBMCs per donor were obtained by leukapheresis.

Donors were healthy HIV-negative adults with no recently reported acute infections or vaccinations. Every donor was a Caucasian adult residing in Nashville, Tennessee, USA. CD4+ T cells were enriched through magnetic negative selection, after which naive cells were positively selected on CD45RA and the remaining negative fraction served as the memory subset. Blood was obtained by leukapheresis, after which PBMCs were separated by Ficoll-Histopaque density gradient centrifugation and cryopreserved in liquid nitrogen vapor phase. Analytical flow cytometry was used to check the purity and quantity of every magnetically sorted T cell population. Genomic DNA was isolated from every sorted fraction and measured by UV absorbance on a Nanodrop 2000c. To note about this clone: Its antigen has not been determined. Qualities for individual bases were not recorded, and no much larger clone is one base off.

Study-wide conclusions, independent of this receptor: Pairwise subsampling indicated that sequencing depth was expected to affect the degree of clonotype sharing among donors. Sampling was limited to blood, and TCR repertoires in tissue likely differ from TCR repertoires in blood. Estimated clonotype richness was generally larger for naive than for memory subsets. Clonotypes shared by all four sorted-subset donors showed higher generation probabilities than non-shared clonotypes. Incomplete sequencing was indicated by rarefaction of sorted-subset datasets, despite the large sequencing depth. Because the study included a small number of donors, the genetic and exposure-history diversity represented was limited. Sharing across several donors was observed for approximately 5% of naive CD4, 3% to 3.5% of naive CD8, 2.3% of memory CD4, and roughly 0.43% of memory CD8 clonotypes.

TCR CDR3 regions were amplified from genomic DNA by multiplex PCR using the deep immunoSEQ assay. Genomic DNA extracted from each cell subset was distributed evenly over all wells of several immunoSEQ 96-well plates, and each plate served as one replicate. For sorted subsets, each replicate PCR was loaded with approximately 0.2 ug genomic DNA, equivalent to 30,000 or so T cell genomes. Purified libraries were quantified with a Qubit 3.0 fluorometer, sized on a Bioanalyzer 2100, and re-quantified with the KAPA Library Quantification kit. A separate single-read 150-cycle Illumina NextSeq 550 flow cell was used to sequence each immunoSEQ 96-well plate. As for how the authors treated the data: Because only junctional sequences without quality scores were contained in the immunoSEQ output, filtering matching that applied to full-length reads could not be performed. To assign V/J genes and CDR3, sequences were annotated using PyIR, a Python wrapper for IgBLAST v1.9, with IMGT germline references. Reads with weak V/J assignments (E-value above 1e-6), missing CDR3, stop codons, out-of-frame junctions, or ambiguous translated residues were removed. V3J clonotypes were defined by identical inferred V gene, J gene, and CDR3 amino acid sequence. The percentage overlap between two repertoires was calculated by dividing the number of shared unique clonotypes by the size of the smaller repertoire. Repertoire richness was assessed with RTK rarefaction, the Chao1 estimator, and Recon v2.1 estimates of unobserved clonotypes. For all TCRbeta clonotypes obtained by the gDNA method from several donors, generation probabilities were computed with OLGA. TCRdb stores this immuneACCESS table with in-frame sequences only. Part of the clones is absent; in the studies checked, under half of the shortfall reflects unresolved V genes, and no reason is known for the rest. V and J calls and clone size are those listed in that table; D and trimming were worked out from the DNA. This sample has roughly 2 million clones in its table, and approximately 96% of those were observed once. Roughly 0.13% of the sample goes to the ten largest clones.

The material sequenced was naive CD4+ T cells sorted from blood. The label giving this sample's cell subset or site can be read as: CD45RA+ positively selected. The TCR originated in a man aged 18-30 years in good health.

The CDR3 in this case is CASSQDPGGNYGYTF. The DNA sequence is given as TGCGCCAGCAGCCAAGATCCGGGGGGAAACTATGGCTACACCTTC. Here the chain combines TRBV4-1 and TRBJ1-2; the D region possibly corresponds to TRBD1 (5 bases align). There are 15 amino acids in the CDR3, from cysteine to phenylalanine inclusive. Only the CDR3 portion is preserved as DNA: 45 bases, with reading frame beginning at the first base. The germline V gene yields MGHRA for CDR1 and YSYEKL for CDR2. V and J lose 0 bases and 2 bases, and a span of 10 bases separates them.